This is a list of T cell receptor beta chains from one sample in a study of CD8 T cells in ankylosing spondylitis. A single record per CDR3 protein comes from TCRdb applying MiXCR to the 5' RACE reads. The sample consists of 130,000 or so distinct CDR3 sequences, about a sixth of them appearing once. The specimen sequenced was blood, either unsorted or a sorted T cell fraction (not recorded which). The receptors here all came from a male donor with ankylosing spondylitis. Each CDR3 is given with its conserved first and last residue. D genes are given only for firm matches. Size tells how often a clone was seen (once, few, many) or the class of an expanded clone, and some rows leave it out.

>.|few|TRBV28|TRBJ2-5
CASSLAREPNQETQYF
TGTGCCAGCAGTTTGGCTAGGGAACCCAACCAAGAGACCCAGTACTTC
>TRBD2|few|TRBV12-3/TRBV12-4|TRBJ2-5
CASTKAGTSGLTQYF
TGTGCCAGCACGAAAGCCGGGACTAGCGGATTGACCCAGTACTTC
>.|.|TRBV3-1|TRBJ2-1
CASSAPRGRAHNEQFF
TGTGCCAGCAGCGCCCCTAGGGGGAGGGCCCACAATGAGCAGTTCTTC
>TRBD1|once|TRBV10-3|TRBJ2-7
CAISHRDRGETEQYF
TGTGCCATCAGCCACCGGGACAGGGGAGAAACAGAGCAGTACTTC
>TRBD1|.|TRBV6-2/TRBV6-3|TRBJ2-6
CASSRERDRVSGANVLTF
TGTGCCAGCAGCAGAGAACGGGACAGGGTCTCTGGGGCCAACGTCCTGACTTTC
>.|.|TRBV7-8|TRBJ1-2
CASSSGGSVIYGYTF
TGTGCCAGCAGCTCGGGGGGATCTGTAATCTATGGCTACACCTTC
>.|.|TRBV27|TRBJ1-1
CASQGNTEAFF
TGTGCCAGCCAAGGGAACACTGAAGCTTTCTTT
>.|few|TRBV20-1|TRBJ2-2
CSGSAANTGELFF
TGCAGTGGTAGCGCGGCGAACACCGGGGAGCTGTTTTTT
>.|few|TRBV7-2|TRBJ1-3
CASSPRQNTIYF
TGTGCCAGCAGCCCTCGGCAGAACACCATATATTTT
>.|.|TRBV5-1|TRBJ2-3
CASSPRRRQEDPF
TGCGCCAGCAGCCCACGCCGCCGACAGGAGGACCCCTTT
>.|.|TRBV29-1|TRBJ1-1
CSVMGGAYTEAFF
TGCAGCGTCATGGGGGGCGCGTACACTGAAGCTTTCTTT
>.|many|TRBV7-9|TRBJ1-2
CASTPPGQTYGYTF
TGTGCCAGCACCCCACCTGGGCAAACCTATGGCTACACCTTC
>.|few|TRBV29-1|TRBJ2-5
CSVETQYF
TGCAGCGTGGAGACCCAGTACTTC
>.|few|TRBV2|TRBJ2-7
CASTLAEAASLSYEQYF
TGTGCCAGCACACTAGCTGAGGCGGCCTCCCTCTCCTACGAGCAGTACTTC
>.|many|TRBV28|TRBJ1-5
CASSPPRGPQHF
TGTGCCAGCAGTCCTCCTCGGGGGCCCCAGCATTTT
>.|few|TRBV7-9|TRBJ2-3
CASSFATGPDTQYF
TGTGCCAGCAGCTTCGCGACGGGGCCAGATACGCAGTATTTT
>TRBD1|.|TRBV5-5|TRBJ1-1
CASSPRQGTNTEAFF
TGTGCCAGCAGCCCGCGACAGGGAACGAACACTGAAGCTTTCTTT
>TRBD1|.|TRBV20-1|TRBJ2-7
CSASPQGASYEQYF
TGCAGTGCTAGTCCACAGGGGGCGTCCTACGAGCAGTACTTC
>TRBD1|.|TRBV15|TRBJ2-7
CATSRIGGQQYEQYF
TGTGCCACCAGCAGAATAGGGGGACAGCAGTACGAGCAGTACTTC
>.|.|TRBV4-3|TRBJ2-4
CASSHHRALAKNIQYF
TGCGCCAGCAGCCATCATAGGGCCCTAGCCAAAAACATTCAGTACTTC
>.|.|TRBV3-1|TRBJ1-2
CASSQVSSGPSYGYTF
TGTGCCAGCAGCCAAGTATCAAGCGGGCCGAGCTATGGCTACACCTTC
>.|many|TRBV29-1|TRBJ1-1
CSVNRAMNTEAFF
TGCAGCGTGAATCGAGCAATGAACACTGAAGCTTTCTTT
>.|.|TRBV12-3/TRBV12-4|TRBJ1-6
CASRGGTQITPPF
TGTGCCAGCAGGGGCGGGACCCAAATCACCCCTCCTTTT
>.|.|TRBV5-5|TRBJ2-3
CASSLGTGGADTQYF
TGTGCCAGCAGCTTGGGGACAGGCGGGGCAGATACGCAGTATTTT
>TRBD1|.|TRBV7-6|TRBJ2-4
CASSLKGSGQGRQAKNIQYF
TGTGCCAGCAGCTTAAAGGGCTCGGGACAGGGAAGGCAAGCCAAAAACATTCAGTACTTC
>.|few|TRBV12-3/TRBV12-4|TRBJ1-1
CASIGRQGHSHEAFF
TGTGCCAGCATTGGGAGGCAGGGGCATTCCCATGAAGCTTTCTTT
>.|few|TRBV7-6|TRBJ2-7
CASSRTNSYEQYF
TGTGCCAGCAGCCGTACAAATTCCTACGAGCAGTACTTC
>.|few|TRBV24-1|TRBJ2-5
CATSDFRQETQYF
TGTGCCACCAGTGATTTTCGGCAAGAGACCCAGTACTTC
>TRBD1|.|TRBV29-1|TRBJ2-7
CSATPSGQGAYEQYF
TGCAGCGCGACACCGAGCGGACAGGGGGCCTACGAGCAGTACTTC
>.|few|TRBV4-1|TRBJ2-6
CASSQDERVGANVLTF
TGCGCCAGCAGCCAAGATGAGAGGGTAGGGGCCAACGTCCTGACTTTC
>TRBD2|few|TRBV27|TRBJ2-1
CASSPTSGSFYNEQFF
TGTGCCAGCAGTCCGACTAGCGGGAGTTTCTACAATGAGCAGTTCTTC
>.|many|TRBV7-9|TRBJ2-1
CASSPLYEQFF
TGTGCCAGCAGCCCGTTGTACGAGCAGTTCTTC
>.|.|TRBV5-1|TRBJ1-1
CASSFLSGVRNTEAFF
TGCGCCAGCAGCTTCTTGTCAGGGGTTCGGAACACTGAAGCTTTCTTT
>.|.|TRBV9|TRBJ2-2
CASSVVAAGELFF
TGTGCCAGCAGCGTAGTAGCTGCCGGGGAGCTGTTTTTT
>.|.|TRBV5-1|TRBJ2-7
CASSLQWQGVYEQYF
TGCGCCAGCAGCTTGCAGTGGCAGGGCGTATACGAGCAGTACTTC
>.|.|TRBV20-1|TRBJ2-7
CSARDLQVHYEQYF
TGCAGTGCTAGAGATCTACAGGTACACTACGAGCAGTACTTC
>TRBD1|.|TRBV4-2|TRBJ2-6
CASSQEDRGFSGANVLTF
TGTGCCAGCAGCCAAGAGGACAGGGGGTTCTCTGGGGCCAACGTCCTGACTTTC
>.|few|TRBV27|TRBJ1-1
CASRSFGGTEAFF
TGTGCCAGCAGGTCATTTGGGGGCACTGAAGCTTTCTTT
>TRBD2|.|TRBV27|TRBJ2-7
CASRLAGSSYEQYF
TGTGCCAGCAGGTTAGCGGGAAGCTCCTACGAGCAGTACTTC
>TRBD2|few|TRBV5-1|TRBJ2-5
CASLGRVETQYF
TGCGCCAGCTTGGGGAGGGTTGAGACCCAGTACTTC
>.|.|TRBV28|TRBJ1-3
CASSPNRVHSGNTIYF
TGTGCCAGCAGTCCGAACAGGGTGCACTCTGGAAACACCATATATTTT
>.|few|TRBV19|TRBJ1-1
CASSITGFLGTEAFF
TGTGCCAGTAGTATTACTGGATTTTTAGGCACTGAAGCCTTCTTT
>.|few|TRBV4-1|TRBJ2-1
CASSQVMGGNEQFF
TGCGCCAGCAGCCAAGTTATGGGCGGGAACGAGCAGTTCTTC
>.|few|TRBV4-1|TRBJ2-7
CASSQDKLTYEQYF
TGCGCCAGCAGCCAAGACAAGCTAACCTACGAGCAGTACTTC
>.|few|TRBV4-1|TRBJ2-7
CASSPVLGGRREQYF
TGCGCCAGCAGCCCCGTTTTGGGGGGGCGCCGCGAGCAGTACTTC
>.|few|TRBV7-9|TRBJ1-2
CASSAPRGDGYTF
TGTGCCAGCAGCGCCCCGAGGGGGGACGGCTACACCTTC
>.|.|TRBV29-1|TRBJ1-1
CSAQGLGTEAFF
TGCAGCGCCCAGGGCCTGGGCACTGAAGCTTTCTTT
>.|.|TRBV12-3/TRBV12-4|TRBJ1-2
CASSPGTSYYGYTF
TGTGCCAGCAGTCCCGGGACCTCCTACTATGGCTACACCTTC
>.|.|TRBV7-9|TRBJ1-5
CASSGGVRNQPQHF
TGTGCCAGCAGCGGGGGTGTTCGGAATCAGCCCCAGCATTTT
>TRBD2|.|TRBV12-3/TRBV12-4|TRBJ2-7
CASSSGTRSGEQYF
TGTGCCAGCAGTTCGGGGACTAGATCCGGCGAGCAGTACTTC
>TRBD2|.|TRBV20-1|TRBJ2-1
CSASGTSEDNEQFF
TGCAGTGCTAGCGGGACTAGCGAAGACAATGAGCAGTTCTTC
>TRBD2|few|TRBV27|TRBJ2-1
CASSFRGGSSSGRYDEQFF
TGTGCCAGCAGTTTTAGAGGGGGAAGCTCTAGCGGGAGGTATGATGAGCAGTTCTTC
>.|.|TRBV5-1|TRBJ2-7
CASSLAGVFNEQYF
TGCGCCAGCAGCTTGGCAGGGGTGTTCAACGAGCAGTACTTC
>.|many|TRBV7-3|TRBJ2-7
CASSLTTGVGYEQYF
TGTGCCAGCAGCTTAACTACGGGAGTAGGCTACGAGCAGTACTTC